This TCR beta chain was documented in a study of blood T cell repertoires in COVID-19. Overall study: From the United States, Italy and Spain came samples of acute and convalescent COVID-19. Sources were T cells, B-cell-depleted T cells, or PBMCs; the material itself was cDNA or gDNA.

This clone was observed once. The data were produced by immunoSEQ multiplex PCR, yet TCRdb's version contains in-frame clones alone and is incomplete. The sample includes 250,000 to 400,000 clones, around 87% seen only once; the top ten take 1%. The CDR3 runs 14 residues. V gave up 2 bases and J gave up 2 bases; unmatched junction bases: 2. Germline V gene sequence: CDR1 MGHRA, CDR2 YSYEKL. Material: peripheral blood. The TCR comes from a middle-aged man with active or convalescent COVID-19. The chain uses TRBV4-1 and TRBJ1-1, with 7 positions matching TRBD1. CDR3 nucleotide sequence: TGCGCCAGCAGCCAAAGGGACAGCAACACTGAAGCTTTCTTT. Protein sequence: CASSQRDSNTEAFF.